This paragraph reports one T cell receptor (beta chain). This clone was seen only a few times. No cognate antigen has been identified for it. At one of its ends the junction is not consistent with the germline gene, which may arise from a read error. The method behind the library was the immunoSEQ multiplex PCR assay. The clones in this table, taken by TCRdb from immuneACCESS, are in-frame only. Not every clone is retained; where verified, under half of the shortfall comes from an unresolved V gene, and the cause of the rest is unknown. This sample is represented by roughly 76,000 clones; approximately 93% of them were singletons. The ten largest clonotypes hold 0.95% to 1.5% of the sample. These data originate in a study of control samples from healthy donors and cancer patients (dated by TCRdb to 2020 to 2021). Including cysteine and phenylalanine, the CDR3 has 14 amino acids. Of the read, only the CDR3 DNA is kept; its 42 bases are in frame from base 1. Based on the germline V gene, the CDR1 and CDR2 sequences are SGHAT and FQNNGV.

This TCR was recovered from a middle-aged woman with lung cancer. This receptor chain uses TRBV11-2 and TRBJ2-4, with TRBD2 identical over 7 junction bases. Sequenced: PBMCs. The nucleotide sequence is TGTGCCAGCAGCTCCAGACTAGCCGAAAACATTCAGTACTTC. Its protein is CASSSRLAENIQYF.